This T cell receptor beta chain is from a study of T cell responses to AZD1222 COVID-19 vaccine. Here immunoSEQ multiplex PCR was the method, and the copy in TCRdb shows in-frame clones only, minus some. Found here are about 120,000 clones, about 88% of them singletons; the top ten hold 3%. About this clone itself: Within the sample, other DNA sequences also encode this same CDR3.

The V gene's germline CDR1 is SGHTA and CDR2 FQGNSA. The V end lost 1 base, the J end lost 0 bases, and 3 bases lay between the germline ends. The CDR3 is 13 residues long. The V and J genes are TRBV7-2 and TRBJ1-1; D not resolved. The TCR comes from an adult who received the AZD1222 COVID-19 vaccine. Sequenced here: peripheral blood, sampled 28 days after the second AZD1222 dose. The CDR3 loop is CASSLGMNTEAFF. The CDR3 DNA reads TGTGCCAGCAGCTTAGGAATGAACACTGAAGCTTTCTTT. The full variable domain, its missing parts supplied by reference TRBV7-2 and TRBJ1-1, is GAGVSQSPSNKVTEKGKDVELRCDPISGHTALYWYRQSLGQGLEFLIYFQGNSAPDKSGLPSDRFSAERTGGSVSTLTIQRTQQEDSAVYLCASSLGMNTEAFFGQGTRLTVV.